Below, 25 T cell receptor beta chains from the same sample are listed, as sequenced in a study of OX40 agonist ivuxolimab in advanced cancers. Only in-frame clones appear in the TCRdb table, and some are missing; sequencing was by immunoSEQ multiplex PCR. The table lists fewer than 100,000 clones, more than 70% of them singletons, with 9% to 10% in the top ten. The starting material was CD4+ or CD8+ T cells sorted from blood, obtained in a trial of the OX40 agonist ivuxolimab. Receptors were obtained from an adult with an advanced solid tumor such as melanoma, head and neck, liver or kidney cancer.

The rearrangement uses TRBV28 and TRBJ2-1; 8 bases are a match to TRBD2. The germline V gene encodes CDR1 MDHEN and CDR2 SYDVKM. This CDR3 region has 15 residues. Losses at the gene ends were 2 bases for V and 2 bases for J; bases not matched to a gene: 2. The CDR3 here is CASSLGGGTYNEQFF. The DNA for the CDR3 is TGTGCCAGCAGTTTAGGCGGGGGGACCTACAATGAGCAGTTCTTC.

This clone has just one count. The rearrangement uses TRBV7-9 and TRBJ1-5, with TRBD1 matching over 8 bases. With 3 bases clipped from V and 4 bases from J, the junction kept 2 bases outside the gene matches. Germline CDR1 is SEHNR and CDR2 is FQNEAQ (reference sequence). The CDR3 runs 14 residues. The CDR3 reads CASSFDRGNQPQHF. The CDR3 nucleotides are TGTGCCAGCAGCTTCGACAGGGGTAATCAGCCCCAGCATTTT.

The chain is built from TRBV28 and TRBJ1-2, with D possibly matching TRBD1 (6 bases). Germline V lookup: CDR1 MDHEN, CDR2 SYDVKM. Trimming removed 3 bases at V and 7 bases at J, with 12 bases between. CDR3 length: 13 amino acids. CDR3 sequence: CASSLSGAGGYTF. The DNA of the CDR3 is TGTGCCAGCAGTTTGTCAGGGGCGGGTGGCTACACCTTC.

The chain has TRBV5-6 and TRBJ2-1; D is unresolved. CDR3 length: 12 residues. V lost 1 base and J lost 12, with 11 bases in between. Germline V gene sequence: CDR1 SGHDT, CDR2 YYEEEE. CDR3 bases: TGTGCCAGCAGCTTGTTTGGACGATCGCAGTTCTTC. This sequence encodes CASSLFGRSQFF. Full variable domain (outside the CDR3, taken from reference TRBV5-6 and TRBJ2-1): DAGVTQSPTHLIKTRGQQVTLRCSPKSGHDTVSWYQQALGQGPQFIFQYYEEEERQRGNFPDRFSGHQFPNYSSELNVNALLLGDSALYLCASSLFGRSQFFGPGTRLTVL.

The V and J genes are TRBV6-5 and TRBJ2-1; 9 nucleotides match TRBD2. With V trimmed by 2 bases and J by 2 bases, 4 bases remained unmatched. Germline CDR1 MNHEY, CDR2 SVGAGI. This CDR3 comprises 16 residues. CDR3 in DNA: TGTGCCAGCAGTTACAGCACTAGCGGGCCCTACAATGAGCAGTTCTTC. It is translated as CASSYSTSGPYNEQFF.

This clone was seen a handful of times. The rearrangement uses TRBV11-2 and TRBJ2-7, with D possibly matching TRBD2 (6 bases). Trimming left V 6 bases short and J 7 bases short, with 13 bases between. This CDR3 region has 12 residues. Germline CDR1 reads SGHAT; CDR2 reads FQNNGV. The CDR3 region has the DNA TGTGCCAGCAGAGGGCTAGCGCATGAGCAGTACTTC. It codes for CASRGLAHEQYF.

This clone appeared a few times. The V gene is TRBV6-5, the J gene TRBJ2-7; D not certain. CDR1 is MNHEY, CDR2 SVGAGI, per germline. V lost 10 bases and J lost 0, with 10 bases in between. The CDR3 covers 12 residues. The chain's CDR3 is CATKDGSYEQYF. The CDR3, as DNA: TGTGCCACCAAGGACGGCTCCTACGAGCAGTACTTC.

V and J are TRBV4-2 and TRBJ2-7; 12 bases are a match to TRBD2. J gave up 5 bases and V 0 bases, and 5 bases lay outside the gene matches. CDR1 is LGHNA, CDR2 YNFKEQ, per germline. This CDR3 region has 16 residues. CDR3 nucleotides: TGTGCCAGCAGCCAAGATACGAGACTAGCGGGAGACGAGCAGTACTTC. This encodes CASSQDTRLAGDEQYF.

V usage is TRBV5-1 and J usage is TRBJ2-7; D not certain. Germline CDR1 is SGHRS and CDR2 is YFSETQ. Trimming stripped 3 bases from V and 2 bases from J, with 12 bases between. This CDR3 has 14 residues. CDR3 sequence: CASSSGVGTYEQYF. The CDR3 region has the DNA TGCGCCAGCAGCTCTGGCGTAGGAACCTACGAGCAGTACTTC.

The chain has TRBV5-1 and TRBJ2-5, with 8 positions matching TRBD1. Germline loops: CDR1 SGHRS, CDR2 YFSETQ. V shed 7 bases, J shed 1 base, and the junction held 12 bases outside the gene matches. This CDR3 region has 16 residues. The CDR3 region has the DNA TGCGCCAGCGCACAGGGGGACACTATAGGCCAAGAGACCCAGTACTTC. Amino acids: CASAQGDTIGQETQYF.

The V gene is TRBV6-6, the J gene TRBJ1-1; D perhaps matches TRBD1 (5 bases). The CDR3 length is 12 residues. Germline CDR1 and CDR2: MNHNY and SVGAGI (reference sequence). The V and J ends lost 6 bases and 5 bases respectively, with 10 bases between them. This CDR3 reads CASSQRGTEAFF. Written as DNA, the CDR3 is TGTGCCAGCAGCCAAAGGGGAACTGAAGCTTTCTTT.

V gene TRBV19 combines with J gene TRBJ1-1, with a weak D call TRBD1 (5 bases). The CDR3 extends over 15 amino acids. Per germline, CDR1 LNHDA and CDR2 SQIVND (reference sequence). V was cut by 8 bases and J by 0 bases, with 16 bases left in between. The CDR3 loop is CASFRGGHMNTEAFF. The CDR3 nucleotides are TGTGCCAGTTTCCGGGGGGGTCATATGAACACTGAAGCTTTCTTT. Together with reference TRBV19 and TRBJ1-1, the CDR3 gives the full variable domain: DGGITQSPKYLFRKEGQNVTLSCEQNLNHDAMYWYRQDPGQGLRLIYYSQIVNDFQKGDIAEGYSVSREKKESFPLTVTSAQKNPTAFYLCASFRGGHMNTEAFFGQGTRLTVV.

This clone was recorded a few times. The chain employs TRBV11-2 and TRBJ2-1; 10 positions match TRBD1. The CDR3 spans 15 residues. CDR1 is SGHAT, CDR2 FQNNGV, per germline. V was pared by 4 bases and J by 4 bases, with 4 bases of the junction left unmatched. The CDR3 is CASSYRDRGYNEQFF. For the CDR3, the DNA is TGTGCCAGCAGCTACCGGGACAGGGGTTACAATGAGCAGTTCTTC. The whole variable domain, remainder taken from reference TRBV11-2 and TRBJ2-1, is EAGVAQSPRYKIIEKRQSVAFWCNPISGHATLYWYQQILGQGPKLLIQFQNNGVVDDSQLPKDRFSAERLKGVDSTLKIQPAKLEDSAVYLCASSYRDRGYNEQFFGPGTRLTVL.

V and J are TRBV5-1 and TRBJ1-5; 7 positions agree with TRBD1. After removal of 3 bases from V and 3 bases from J, the junction contained 6 bases not matched to a gene. The CDR3 extends over 15 amino acids. Germline V gene lookup returns CDR1 SGHRS and CDR2 YFSETQ. The CDR3 bases are TGCGCCAGCAGCTGGGACAGCTCTTTCAATCAGCCCCAGCATTTT. Its protein is CASSWDSSFNQPQHF.

This clone has more than one count but fewer than ten. J is TRBJ2-7 and V is TRBV5-4; no definite D call. The V gene lost 2 bases and the J gene lost 6 bases, with 12 bases spanning the gap. The CDR3 loop spans 13 amino acids. Germline assignment: CDR1 SGHNT and CDR2 YYREEE (reference sequence). The CDR3, as DNA: TGTGCCAGCAGCTTCCTAGGAAGAGGCGAGCAGTACTTC. It translates to CASSFLGRGEQYF.

The CDR3 nucleotides are TGTGCCAGCAGCGGGACATTGTACACTGAAGCTTTCTTT. Translation: CASSGTLYTEAFF. The chain couples TRBV7-3 to TRBJ1-1; D is possibly TRBD1 (6 bases). The CDR3 has 13 residues. Per the germline V gene, CDR1 is SGHTA and CDR2 is FQGTGA. The V and J ends lost 5 bases and 3 bases respectively, with 10 bases between them.

The chain carries TRBV11-1 and TRBJ2-7; TRBD1 aligns across 10 bases. Per the germline V gene, CDR1 is SGHAT and CDR2 is FQDESV (reference sequence). Losses at the gene ends were 4 bases for V and 3 bases for J; bases not matched to a gene: 3. CDR3 length: 14 residues. The CDR3: CASSSGTGVYEQYF. CDR3 in DNA: TGTGCCAGCAGCTCCGGGACAGGGGTCTACGAGCAGTACTTC.

The chain's CDR3 is CASSLQYEQYF. The CDR3 DNA is TGTGCCAGCAGCTTACAATACGAGCAGTACTTC. The chain couples TRBV11-2 to TRBJ2-7; D unclear. The CDR3 runs to 11 residues. V was pared by 2 bases and J by 4 bases, with 3 bases between. CDR1 and CDR2 from the germline V gene are SGHAT and FQNNGV. Full variable domain (remainder filled in from reference TRBV11-2 and TRBJ2-7): EAGVAQSPRYKIIEKRQSVAFWCNPISGHATLYWYQQILGQGPKLLIQFQNNGVVDDSQLPKDRFSAERLKGVDSTLKIQPAKLEDSAVYLCASSLQYEQYFGPGTRLTVT.

The V and J genes are TRBV6-1 and TRBJ1-2; D possibly corresponds to TRBD1 (6 bases). Deletions cut 7 bases from V and 1 base from J, with 13 bases between. The CDR3 has 14 residues. Per germline, CDR1 MNHNS and CDR2 SASEGT. The CDR3 spells CASTKDSFNYGYTF. As DNA, the CDR3 is TGTGCCAGCACCAAGGACAGTTTTAACTATGGCTACACCTTC.

The chain links TRBV11-2 to TRBJ1-2, with TRBD1 as a possible D gene (5 bases). There are 15 residues in the CDR3. Trimming removed 5 bases at V and 2 bases at J, with 15 bases between. Germline assignment: CDR1 SGHAT and CDR2 FQNNGV. Here the CDR3 reads CASSPTGQGNYGYTF. In DNA form, the CDR3 reads TGTGCCAGCAGCCCCACCGGGCAGGGAAACTATGGCTACACCTTC.

CDR3 nucleotides: TGTGCCAGCAGTGAACGGAGGACTAGCGGGAGTGGAGATACGCAGTATTTT. This translates into CASSERRTSGSGDTQYF. The chain couples TRBV27 to TRBJ2-3; 13 bases agree with TRBD2. Germline trimming cut 5 bases from V and 5 bases from J; bases unmatched to any gene: 10. Germline assignment: CDR1 MNHEY and CDR2 SMNVEV (reference sequence). The CDR3 has 17 amino acids.

This clone was counted once. The chain joins TRBV29-1 to TRBJ1-1; D is ambiguous. Germline CDR1 reads SQVTM; CDR2 reads ANQGSEA. This CDR3 spans 11 amino acids. With 2 bases removed from V and 8 bases from J, the gap between germline ends came to 9 bases. CDR3 protein: CSVEFRTEAFF. CDR3 in DNA: TGCAGCGTTGAATTCCGGACCGAAGCTTTCTTT.

This clone appeared once. This CDR3 is CSGMSPGLAGGLADTQYF. The CDR3 region has the DNA TGCAGCGGCATGTCCCCGGGACTAGCGGGAGGTCTGGCAGATACGCAGTATTTT. The chain carries TRBV29-1 and TRBJ2-3; 15 nucleotides agree with TRBD2. Germline CDR1 reads SQVTM; CDR2 reads ANQGSEA. This CDR3 has 18 amino acids. Germline trimming cut 7 bases from V and 4 bases from J; bases unmatched to any gene: 15.

The table lists this clone with a count of one. This chain joins TRBV4-1 and TRBJ2-3, with 12 nucleotides matching TRBD2. The V gene end was trimmed by 4 bases and the J gene end by 1 base; junction bases not matched to a gene: 9. In germline, CDR1 is MGHRA, CDR2 YSYEKL. The CDR3 runs to 18 residues. The CDR3, as DNA: TGCGCCAGCAGCCGGAGACTAGCGGGGGACCCGGGCACAGATACGCAGTATTTT. Protein: CASSRRLAGDPGTDTQYF.

The chain recombines TRBV5-1 with TRBJ2-3; weak D call: TRBD2 (6 bases). The CDR3 spans 15 residues. The V gene's germline CDR1 is SGHRS and CDR2 YFSETQ. Trimming removed 0 bases at V and 5 bases at J, with 13 bases between. CDR3 sequence reads: CASSLVREARDTQYF. The DNA for the CDR3 is TGCGCCAGCAGCTTGGTCAGGGAGGCGCGAGATACGCAGTATTTT. The variable domain in full, completed from reference TRBV5-1 and TRBJ2-3, reads KAGVTQTPRYLIKTRGQQVTLSCSPISGHRSVSWYQQTPGQGLQFLFEYFSETQRNKGNFPGRFSGRQFSNSRSEMNVSTLELGDSALYLCASSLVREARDTQYFGPGTRLTVL.